Below are 5 T cell receptor beta chains sequenced from a single sample in a study of T cells in localized non-small cell lung cancer. Assay used: immunoSEQ multiplex PCR; TCRdb lists only in-frame clones, some missing. This sample has approximately 21,000 clones; about 88% occur once, and the top ten carry about 14%. The input for sequencing was peripheral blood, taken before any cancer treatment. These receptors came from a male donor at least 60 years old with stage I lung adenocarcinoma.

CDR3 loop: CASSTGGGTGNTIYF. CDR3 bases: TGTGCCAGCTCAACAGGGGGCGGAACTGGAAACACCATATATTTT. The rearrangement uses TRBV18 and TRBJ1-3, with 9 bases lining up with TRBD1. Unmatched junction bases numbered 4, after V lost 5 bases and J lost 2 bases. This CDR3 is built from 15 residues. The germline V gene encodes CDR1 KGHSH and CDR2 LQKENI.

This rearrangement joins TRBV7-9 to TRBJ2-1; 12 nucleotides line up with TRBD2. In germline, CDR1 is SEHNR, CDR2 FQNEAQ (reference sequence). The CDR3 has 15 residues. Trimming took 0 bases from V and 14 from J; bases not matched to a gene: 8. The CDR3 DNA reads TGTGCCAGCAGCTTAGCGTTGGGACTAGCGGGCATAAAGTTCTTC. Its translation is CASSLALGLAGIKFF.

The gene calls are TRBV19 and TRBJ2-3, with 9 bases matching TRBD1. With 6 bases clipped from V and 0 bases from J, the junction kept 1 base outside the gene matches. The V gene's germline CDR1 is LNHDA and CDR2 SQIVND (reference sequence). This CDR3 spans 14 amino acids. CDR3 coding DNA: TGTGCCAGTAGACAGGGGGCTAGCACAGATACGCAGTATTTT. It codes for CASRQGASTDTQYF. The variable domain in full, with the rest retrieved from reference TRBV19 and TRBJ2-3, is DGGITQSPKYLFRKEGQNVTLSCEQNLNHDAMYWYRQDPGQGLRLIYYSQIVNDFQKGDIAEGYSVSREKKESFPLTVTSAQKNPTAFYLCASRQGASTDTQYFGPGTRLTVL.

The table lists this clone with a count of one. V gene TRBV30 combines with J gene TRBJ1-4, with D perhaps TRBD1 (6 bases). CDR3 length: 12 residues. CDR1 is GTSNPN and CDR2 is SVGIG in the germline V gene (reference sequence). CDR3 sequence: CARGRSNEKLFF. DNA of the CDR3: TGTGCTCGGGGGCGGAGTAATGAAAAACTGTTTTTT.

This sequence joins TRBV12-5 and TRBJ2-3; D is possibly TRBD2 (5 bases). Germline V CDR1 and CDR2: LGHNT, FRNRAP. This CDR3 has 13 residues. The V end was cut by 6 bases, the J end by 4 bases, with 11 bases between. CDR3 loop: CASGPEGSDTQYF. The DNA for the CDR3 is TGTGCTAGTGGCCCTGAGGGTTCAGATACGCAGTATTTT.